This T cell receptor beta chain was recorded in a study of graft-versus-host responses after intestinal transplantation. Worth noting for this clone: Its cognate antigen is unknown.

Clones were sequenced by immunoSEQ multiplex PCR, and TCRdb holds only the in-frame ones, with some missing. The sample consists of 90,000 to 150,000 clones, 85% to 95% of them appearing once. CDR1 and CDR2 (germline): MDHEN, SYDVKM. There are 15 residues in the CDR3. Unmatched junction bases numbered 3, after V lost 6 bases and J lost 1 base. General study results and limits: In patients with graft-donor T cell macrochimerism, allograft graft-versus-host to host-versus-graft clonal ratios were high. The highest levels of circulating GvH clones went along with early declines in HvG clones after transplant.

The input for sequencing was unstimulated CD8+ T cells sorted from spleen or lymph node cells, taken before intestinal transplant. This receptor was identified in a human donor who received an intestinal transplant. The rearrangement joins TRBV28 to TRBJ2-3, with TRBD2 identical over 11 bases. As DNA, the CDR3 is TGTGCCAGCAGCCGGGGACTAGCGGGCACAGATACGCAGTATTTT. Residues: CASSRGLAGTDTQYF.